This T cell receptor beta chain was recorded in a study of T cell responses to AZD1222 COVID-19 vaccine. Notes on the study in general: Repertoires were sampled only after the peak T cell response. The CD4 TCRs associated with vaccination extended across spike and predominated at 160-218 and 743-854. As reported, nearly half of all spike-specific TCRs target variant regions that are unmutated.

Generated by immunoSEQ multiplex PCR, the TCRdb table keeps only in-frame clones and is missing some. The table lists 50,000 to 65,000 clones, 75% to 95% of them singletons. About this clone: The antigen is unknown.

Germline V CDR1 and CDR2: SEHNR, FQNEAQ (reference sequence). V was trimmed by 7 bases and J by 8 bases, leaving 11 bases between them. This CDR3 is 12 amino acids long. Here the sequenced sample was peripheral blood, taken 28 days after the second dose of the MenACWY control vaccine. The sequence came from an adult who received the MenACWY meningococcal vaccine as a control. V usage is TRBV7-9 and J usage is TRBJ1-4, with D hard to call. CDR3 sequence reads: CASNGGEEKLFF. The CDR3 region has the DNA TGTGCCAGCAATGGAGGAGAAGAAAAACTGTTTTTT.